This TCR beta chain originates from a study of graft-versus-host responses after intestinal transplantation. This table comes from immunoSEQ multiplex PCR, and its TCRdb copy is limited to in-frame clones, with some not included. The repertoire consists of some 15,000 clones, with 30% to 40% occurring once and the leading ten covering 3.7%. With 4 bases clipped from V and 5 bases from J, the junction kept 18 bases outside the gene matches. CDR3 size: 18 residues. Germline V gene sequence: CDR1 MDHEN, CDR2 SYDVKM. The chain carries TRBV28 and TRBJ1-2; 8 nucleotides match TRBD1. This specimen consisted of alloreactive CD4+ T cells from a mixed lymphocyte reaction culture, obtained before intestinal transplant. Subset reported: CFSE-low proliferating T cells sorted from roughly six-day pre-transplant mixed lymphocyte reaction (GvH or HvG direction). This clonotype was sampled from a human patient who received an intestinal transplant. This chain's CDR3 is CASSYPRMDRALGYGYTF. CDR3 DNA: TGTGCCAGCAGTTACCCCAGAATGGACAGGGCTCTTGGGTATGGCTACACCTTC.